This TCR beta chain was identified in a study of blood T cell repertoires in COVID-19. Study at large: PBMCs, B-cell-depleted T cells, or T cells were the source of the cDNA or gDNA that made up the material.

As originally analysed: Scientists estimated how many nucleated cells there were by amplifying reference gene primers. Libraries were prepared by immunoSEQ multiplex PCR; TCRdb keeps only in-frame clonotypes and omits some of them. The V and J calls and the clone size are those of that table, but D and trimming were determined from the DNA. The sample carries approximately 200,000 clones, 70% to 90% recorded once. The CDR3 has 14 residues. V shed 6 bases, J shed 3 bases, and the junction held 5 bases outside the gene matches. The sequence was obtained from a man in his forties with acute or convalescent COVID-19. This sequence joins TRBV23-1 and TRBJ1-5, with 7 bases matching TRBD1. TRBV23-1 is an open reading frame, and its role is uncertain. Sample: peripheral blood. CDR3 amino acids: CASRRDRVNQPQHF. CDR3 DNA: TGCGCCAGCAGGAGAGACAGGGTCAATCAGCCCCAGCATTTT.